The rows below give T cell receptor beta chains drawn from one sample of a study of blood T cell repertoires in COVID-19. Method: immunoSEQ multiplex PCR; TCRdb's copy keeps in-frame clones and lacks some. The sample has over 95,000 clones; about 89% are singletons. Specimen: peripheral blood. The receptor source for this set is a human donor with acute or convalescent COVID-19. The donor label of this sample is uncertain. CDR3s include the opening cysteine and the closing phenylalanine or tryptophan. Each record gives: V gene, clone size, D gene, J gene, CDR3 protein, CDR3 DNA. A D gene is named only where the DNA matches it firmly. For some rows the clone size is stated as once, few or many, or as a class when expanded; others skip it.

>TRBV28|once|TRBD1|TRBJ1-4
CASISGGDEKLFF
TGTGCCAGCATTTCAGGGGGCGATGAAAAACTGTTTTTT
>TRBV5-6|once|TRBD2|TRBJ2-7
CASSPVAGGSNSYEQYF
TGTGCCAGCAGCCCAGTAGCGGGGGGGAGCAACTCCTACGAGCAGTACTTC
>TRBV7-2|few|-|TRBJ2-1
CASSSGTKQFF
TGTGCCAGCAGCTCGGGTACCAAGCAGTTCTTC
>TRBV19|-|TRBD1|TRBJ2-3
CASSLRRDRTDTQYF
TGTGCCAGTAGTCTCCGTCGGGACAGAACAGATACGCAGTATTTT
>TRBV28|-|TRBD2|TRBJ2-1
CASSFWGLTDNEQFF
TGTGCCAGCAGTTTTTGGGGACTAACCGACAATGAGCAGTTCTTC
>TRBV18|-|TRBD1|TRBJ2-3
CASSPRTGDTDTQYF
TGTGCCAGCTCACCACGGACAGGGGACACAGATACGCAGTATTTT
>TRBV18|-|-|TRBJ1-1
CASSPRSTNTEAFF
TGTGCCAGCTCACCGCGATCAACGAACACTGAAGCTTTCTTT
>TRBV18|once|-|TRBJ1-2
CASSSTRRIYTF
TGTGCCAGCTCATCCACGAGGAGGATCTACACCTTC
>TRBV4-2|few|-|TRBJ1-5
CASSQGYSNQPQHF
TGTGCCAGCAGCCAAGGCTATAGCAATCAGCCCCAGCATTTT
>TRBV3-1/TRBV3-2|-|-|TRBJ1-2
CASSVRGEYYTF
TGTGCCAGCAGCGTCAGGGGAGAATACTACACCTTC
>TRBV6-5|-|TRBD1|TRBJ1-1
CASSWTGGGVRTEAFF
TGTGCCAGCAGTTGGACAGGGGGCGGTGTAAGGACTGAAGCTTTCTTT
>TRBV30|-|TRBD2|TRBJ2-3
CAWAGVGRNTDTQYF
TGTGCCTGGGCGGGAGTAGGCAGGAACACAGATACGCAGTATTTT
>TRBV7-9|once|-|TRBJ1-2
CASSHSYLDGVYGYTF
TGTGCCAGCAGCCATTCCTACCTCGACGGGGTTTATGGCTACACCTTC
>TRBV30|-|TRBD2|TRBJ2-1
CAWSTAGGFFNEQFF
TGTGCCTGGAGTACAGCGGGAGGGTTCTTCAATGAGCAGTTCTTC
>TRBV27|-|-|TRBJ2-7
CASSFGGLYEQYF
TGTGCCAGCAGTTTTGGAGGGCTATACGAGCAGTACTTC
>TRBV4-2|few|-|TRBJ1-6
CASSQTEAYNSPLHF
TGTGCCAGCAGCCAAACGGAGGCCTATAATTCACCCCTCCACTTT
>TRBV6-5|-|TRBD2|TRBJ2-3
CASKIAGGDTQYF
TGTGCCAGCAAGATAGCGGGGGGAGATACGCAGTATTTT
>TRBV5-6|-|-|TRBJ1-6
CASRDRQSSYNSPLHF
TGTGCCAGCAGGGACAGACAGAGCTCCTATAATTCACCCCTCCACTTT
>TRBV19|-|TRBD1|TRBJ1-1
CASSSRQGEAFF
TGTGCCAGTAGTTCGCGACAGGGCGAAGCTTTCTTT
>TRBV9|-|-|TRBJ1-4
CASSVGTGGRQNEKLFF
TGTGCCAGCAGCGTAGGAACGGGGGGCCGGCAGAATGAAAAACTGTTTTTT
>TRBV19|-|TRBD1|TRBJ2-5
CASSRRTGGWETQYF
TGTGCCAGTAGCCGACGGACAGGGGGCTGGGAGACCCAGTACTTC
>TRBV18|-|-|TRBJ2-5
CASSPPNRDGETQYF
TGTGCCAGCTCACCACCCAACAGGGATGGAGAGACCCAGTACTTC
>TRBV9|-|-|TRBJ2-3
CASTTIQPGPTDTQYF
TGTGCCAGCACTACGATCCAACCAGGGCCCACAGATACGCAGTATTTT
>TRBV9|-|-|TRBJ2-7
CASSVGVRGPYEQYF
TGTGCCAGCAGCGTAGGGGTGCGGGGGCCCTACGAGCAGTACTTC
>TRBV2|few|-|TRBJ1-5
CASKSESTGNQPQHF
TGTGCCAGCAAGTCGGAATCAACAGGGAATCAGCCCCAGCATTTT
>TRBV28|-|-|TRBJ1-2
CASSFIYGYTF
TGTGCCAGCAGTTTTATCTATGGCTACACCTTC
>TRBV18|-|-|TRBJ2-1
CASSPARRTEQFF
TGTGCCAGCTCACCAGCTCGGAGAACTGAGCAGTTCTTC
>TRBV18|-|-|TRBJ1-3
CASSHGTSGNTIYF
TGTGCCAGCTCCCACGGGACTTCTGGAAACACCATATATTTT
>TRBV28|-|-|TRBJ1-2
CASTGDRLGYTF
TGTGCCAGCACGGGAGATCGGTTGGGCTACACCTTC
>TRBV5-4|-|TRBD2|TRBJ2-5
CASSKLAMEETQYF
TGTGCCAGCAGCAAACTAGCGATGGAAGAGACCCAGTACTTC
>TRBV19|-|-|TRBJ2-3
CASSPSRTYTDTQYF
TGTGCCAGTAGTCCCAGCCGGACATACACAGATACGCAGTATTTT
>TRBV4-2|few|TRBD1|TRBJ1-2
CASSPAETTGDYGYTF
TGTGCCAGCAGCCCGGCCGAGACGACAGGGGACTATGGCTACACCTTC
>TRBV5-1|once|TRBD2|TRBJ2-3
CASTGLAGGSADTQYF
TGCGCCAGCACGGGACTAGCGGGGGGGTCGGCAGATACGCAGTATTTT
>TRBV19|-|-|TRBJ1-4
CASSIYRAHNEKLFF
TGTGCCAGTAGTATATACAGGGCGCACAATGAAAAACTGTTTTTT
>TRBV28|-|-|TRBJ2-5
CASSLGLMGETQYF
TGTGCCAGCAGTTTGGGACTGATGGGAGAGACCCAGTACTTC
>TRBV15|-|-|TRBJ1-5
CATRQISNQPQHF
TGTGCCACGAGACAGATTAGCAATCAGCCCCAGCATTTT
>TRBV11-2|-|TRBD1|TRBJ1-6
CASSLGSGTGNSPLHF
TGTGCCAGCAGCTTAGGATCCGGGACAGGGAACTCACCCCTCCACTTT
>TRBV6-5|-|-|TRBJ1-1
CASSSPSGGSTEAFF
TGTGCCAGCAGTTCCCCGTCGGGAGGGAGCACTGAAGCTTTCTTT
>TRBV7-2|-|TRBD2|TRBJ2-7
CASSLGLAGGSEQYF
TGTGCCAGCAGCTTAGGACTAGCGGGAGGGTCCGAGCAGTACTTC
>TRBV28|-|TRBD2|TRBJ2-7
CASRPSGGTYEQYF
TGTGCCAGCAGACCTAGCGGGGGAACCTACGAGCAGTACTTC
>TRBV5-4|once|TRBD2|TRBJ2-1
CASSPLTGGSEQFF
TGTGCCAGCAGCCCACTAACGGGGGGTTCTGAGCAGTTCTTC
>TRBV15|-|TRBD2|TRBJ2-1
CATSRDIGTSGYNEQFF
TGTGCCACCAGCAGAGATATCGGGACTAGCGGCTACAATGAGCAGTTCTTC
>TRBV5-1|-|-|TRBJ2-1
CASSLERGRNEQFF
TGCGCCAGCAGCTTGGAAAGGGGTCGCAATGAGCAGTTCTTC
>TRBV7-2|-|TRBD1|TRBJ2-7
CASSSPGQGAYEQYF
TGTGCCAGCAGCTCCCCGGGACAGGGCGCCTACGAGCAGTACTTC
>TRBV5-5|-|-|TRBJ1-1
CASSLTGSIVNTEAFF
TGTGCCAGCAGCTTGACAGGGTCCATCGTGAACACTGAAGCTTTCTTT
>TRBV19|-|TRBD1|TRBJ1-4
CASSIDAIQGSEKLFF
TGTGCCAGTAGTATAGATGCAATACAGGGGAGTGAAAAACTGTTTTTT
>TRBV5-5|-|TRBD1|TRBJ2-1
CASSLLQGPKYNEQFF
TGTGCCAGCAGCTTGTTACAGGGGCCCAAGTACAATGAGCAGTTCTTC
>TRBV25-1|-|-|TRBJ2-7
CASSDSYEQYF
TGTGCCAGCAGTGACAGCTACGAGCAGTACTTC
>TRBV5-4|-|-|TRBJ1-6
CASTRGGDSPLHF
TGTGCCAGCACACGGGGTGGGGATTCACCCCTCCACTTT
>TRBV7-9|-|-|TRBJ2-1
CASSPPGGLYNEQFF
TGTGCCAGCAGCCCCCCGGGGGGCCTCTACAATGAGCAGTTCTTC
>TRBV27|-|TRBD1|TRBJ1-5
CASSITGTGGRQPQHF
TGTGCCAGCAGTATAACCGGGACAGGGGGGAGACAGCCCCAGCATTTT
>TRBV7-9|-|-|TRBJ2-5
CASSPTGWQETQYF
TGTGCCAGCAGCCCCACAGGGTGGCAAGAGACCCAGTACTTC
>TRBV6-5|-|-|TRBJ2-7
CASSYRRRDEQYF
TGTGCCAGCAGTTACCGGCGGCGAGACGAGCAGTACTTC
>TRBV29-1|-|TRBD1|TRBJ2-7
CSVVAGGNNEQYF
TGCAGCGTTGTAGCAGGGGGCAACAACGAGCAGTACTTC
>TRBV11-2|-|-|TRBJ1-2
CASSPPGGYGYTF
TGTGCCAGCAGCCCGCCGGGTGGCTATGGCTACACCTTC
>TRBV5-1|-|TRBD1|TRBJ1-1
CASSSSGGRGTEAFF
TGCGCCAGCAGCTCATCAGGGGGCCGGGGCACTGAAGCTTTCTTT
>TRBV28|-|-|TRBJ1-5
CASSGTLNQPQHF
TGTGCCAGCAGCGGGACACTCAATCAGCCCCAGCATTTT
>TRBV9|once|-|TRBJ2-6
CASSVEGRRGRGANVLTF
TGTGCCAGCAGCGTTGAAGGTCGGCGGGGAAGGGGGGCCAACGTCCTGACTTTC